Following are 15 T cell receptor beta chains from one sample sequenced in a study of blood T cell repertoires in COVID-19. Profiling relied on immunoSEQ multiplex PCR, and the TCRdb table lists in-frame clones only, not all of them. Among 25,000 to 30,000 clones, more than 80% were seen once, and the ten largest hold over 9.5%. Sequenced input: peripheral blood. Receptors originate from a man between 60 and 75 years old with acute or convalescent COVID-19.

The chain joins TRBV3-1 (or the pseudogene TRBV3-2) to TRBJ2-6; D not resolved. The CDR3 is 14 residues long. Trimming shortened V by 0 bases and J by 4 bases, and 4 bases separated the two germline ends. Germline CDR1 LGHDT, CDR2 YNNKEL (reference sequence). As DNA, the CDR3 is TGTGCCAGCAGCCAAGATCTGGGGGCCAACGTCCTGACTTTC. Protein: CASSQDLGANVLTF.

The rearrangement joins TRBV18 to TRBJ1-1; no clear D. Per the germline V gene, CDR1 is KGHSH and CDR2 is LQKENI. Trimming stripped 4 bases from V and 0 bases from J, with 12 bases between. This CDR3 comprises 15 residues. The CDR3 loop reads CASSLWAGMNTEAFF. The CDR3, as DNA: TGTGCCAGCTCACTCTGGGCAGGTATGAACACTGAAGCTTTCTTT. Full variable domain (outside the CDR3, taken from reference TRBV18 and TRBJ1-1): NAGVMQNPRHLVRRRGQEARLRCSPMKGHSHVYWYRQLPEEGLKFMVYLQKENIIDESGMPKERFSAEFPKEGPSILRIQQVVRGDSAAYFCASSLWAGMNTEAFFGQGTRLTVV.

The chain carries TRBV27 and TRBJ2-1; TRBD2 aligns across 13 bases. The germline V gene has CDR1 MNHEY and CDR2 SMNVEV (reference sequence). Germline trimming cut 7 bases from V and 7 bases from J; bases unmatched to any gene: 13. The CDR3 sequence is 17 residues long. The CDR3 DNA reads TGTGCCAGCACCTGGACTAGCGGGAGACCGCCGGGGAATGAGCAGTTCTTC. Its translation is CASTWTSGRPPGNEQFF.

The chain is built from TRBV28 and TRBJ1-2, with TRBD1 as a possible D gene (6 bases). CDR1 MDHEN and CDR2 SYDVKM come from the germline V gene. The CDR3 has 14 amino acids. The V gene lost 7 bases and the J gene lost 0 bases, with 12 bases spanning the gap. The CDR3 loop is CASKAGATNYGYTF. CDR3 sequence (DNA): TGTGCCAGCAAGGCGGGGGCAACTAACTATGGCTACACCTTC.

The table lists this clone with a count of one. The V call is TRBV24-1, the J call TRBJ2-3, with 9 bases fitting TRBD2. Germline V CDR1 and CDR2: KGHDR, SFDVKD. The CDR3 is 16 amino acids. Unmatched junction bases numbered 4, after V lost 1 base and J lost 3 bases. The CDR3 nucleotides are TGTGCCACCAGTGATTTTTCCAGCGGGAGGACAGATACGCAGTATTTT. Protein product: CATSDFSSGRTDTQYF.

J is TRBJ2-7 and V is TRBV6-1; 13 positions match TRBD2. Germline V lookup: CDR1 MNHNS, CDR2 SASEGT. The CDR3 runs 17 residues. With V trimmed by 3 bases and J by 5 bases, 10 bases remained unmatched. This CDR3 is CASSEFRRGTSGDEQYF. The CDR3 DNA sequence: TGTGCCAGCAGTGAGTTTAGGAGGGGGACTAGCGGGGACGAGCAGTACTTC.

This clone is a singleton in its sample. DNA of the CDR3: TGTGCCAGCAGTATTTGGGAGATACACACCTTC. Protein sequence: CASSIWEIHTF. This rearrangement joins TRBV6-6 to TRBJ1-2; D is undetermined. CDR1 MNHNY and CDR2 SVGAGI come from the germline V gene (reference sequence). This CDR3 is built from 11 residues. V lost 5 bases to trimming and J lost 12 bases, with 13 bases between them.

This clone showed up just once. The chain joins TRBV5-1 to TRBJ2-5; no firm D call. V was clipped by 4 bases and J by 1 base, with 5 bases between them. The length of the CDR3 is 12 residues. Germline CDR1 is SGHRS and CDR2 is YFSETQ. The CDR3 is CASSLPQETQYF. The CDR3 DNA follows: TGCGCCAGCAGCCTACCCCAAGAGACCCAGTACTTC.

This chain connects TRBV12-3 or TRBV12-4 to TRBJ2-3; a weak D match, TRBD2 (6 bases). The CDR3 is made up of 13 amino acids. The germline V and J ends were trimmed by 2 bases and 6 bases, with 9 bases remaining between them. The CDR3 region is CASSLLEGDTQYF. The CDR3 coding sequence is TGTGCCAGCAGTTTACTGGAGGGGGATACGCAGTATTTT.

V usage is TRBV6-5 and J usage is TRBJ1-2; D remains ambiguous. V lost 11 bases and J 4 bases, leaving 14 bases between the germline ends. The CDR3 is made up of 12 amino acids. Germline CDR1 is MNHEY and CDR2 is SVGAGI. The CDR3 sequence is CASKDPGYGYTF. The CDR3 nucleotides are TGTGCCTCCAAAGATCCCGGCTATGGCTACACCTTC.

V is TRBV6-2 or TRBV6-3 and J is TRBJ1-5; the match to TRBD1 covers 9 bases. J was trimmed by 5 bases and V by 1 base; bases with no gene match: 6. The CDR3 extends over 16 amino acids. From germline, CDR1 is MNHEY and CDR2 SVGEGT. The CDR3, as DNA: TGTGCCAGCAGTTACTATTCGGGACAGGGCGATCAGCCCCAGCATTTT. Its protein product is CASSYYSGQGDQPQHF.

The genes are TRBV5-4 and TRBJ1-1; maybe TRBD1 (6 bases). V lost 4 bases to trimming and J lost 8 bases, with 15 bases between them. CDR1 is SGHNT and CDR2 is YYREEE in the germline V gene (reference sequence). CDR3 size: 13 residues. In DNA form, the CDR3 reads TGTGCCAGCAGCCTCATAGGACAGAACGAAGCTTTCTTT. It yields the protein CASSLIGQNEAFF.

V usage is TRBV27 and J usage is TRBJ1-2; TRBD1 is a possible D gene (5 bases). This CDR3 region has 18 residues. Germline values: CDR1 MNHEY, CDR2 SMNVEV (reference sequence). V lost 0 bases, J lost 6 bases, and 23 bases lay in between. The CDR3: CASSLSWNQFAGKDGYTF. The CDR3 nucleotides are TGTGCCAGCAGTTTATCGTGGAATCAATTTGCAGGGAAAGATGGCTACACCTTC.

The V and J genes are TRBV9 and TRBJ1-3, with a tentative D call TRBD1 (6 bases). CDR3 length: 15 residues. Between the trimmed V and J ends, which lost 3 bases and 3 bases, there was a span of 13 bases. The germline V gene encodes CDR1 SGDLS and CDR2 YYNGEE. CDR3 DNA: TGTGCCAGCAGCGATGGGGGGGCATTTGGAAACACCATATATTTT. It yields the protein CASSDGGAFGNTIYF.

The V and J genes are TRBV7-2 and TRBJ1-5; a possible D gene is TRBD1 (5 bases). Trimming removed 1 base at V and 2 bases at J, with 9 bases between. CDR1 and CDR2 from the germline V gene are SGHTA and FQGNSA. The CDR3 sequence is 15 residues long. CDR3 region: CASSLGIGGNQPQHF. The CDR3 region has the DNA TGTGCCAGCAGCTTAGGGATAGGGGGCAATCAGCCCCAGCATTTT.